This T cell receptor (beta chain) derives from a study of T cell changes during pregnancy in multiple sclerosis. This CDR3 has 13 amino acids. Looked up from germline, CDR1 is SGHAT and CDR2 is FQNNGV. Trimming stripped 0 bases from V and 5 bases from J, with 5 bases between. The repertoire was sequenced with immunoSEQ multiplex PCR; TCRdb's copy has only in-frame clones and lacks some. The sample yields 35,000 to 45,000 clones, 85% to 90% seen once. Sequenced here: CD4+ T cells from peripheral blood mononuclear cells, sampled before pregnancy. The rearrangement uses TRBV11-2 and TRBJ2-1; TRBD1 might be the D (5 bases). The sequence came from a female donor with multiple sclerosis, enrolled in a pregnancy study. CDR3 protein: CASSLDRDNEQFF. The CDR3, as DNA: TGTGCCAGCAGCTTAGACAGGGACAATGAGCAGTTCTTC.